This T cell receptor beta chain was retrieved from a study of T-cell memory formation after mild COVID-19. Worth noting for this clonotype: Its antigen remains unidentified.

The TCR alpha and TCR beta cDNA libraries, bearing sample barcodes and UMIs, were generated by 5'RACE using constant-segment primers. TCRdb called the 5' RACE reads again in MiXCR, with one record for every CDR3 protein. The table lists 40,000 to 60,000 distinct CDR3 sequences, roughly a quarter of them singletons. The V end lost 7 bases, the J end lost 4 bases, and 14 bases lay between the germline ends. Germline V CDR1 and CDR2: SGHRS, YFSETQ. CDR3 length equals 13 residues. Study-level points and caveats: Prior to infection, memory already included some responding clones, suggesting cross-reactive memory joined.

The clonotype comes from a man between 18 and 35 years old who had mild COVID-19 (a few samples of this study predate the infection). Cell type and time point are not known. The sequencing sample was made of PBMCs or a T cell subset sorted from them (not recorded which). The rearrangement joins TRBV5-1 to TRBJ1-1; maybe TRBD1 (5 bases). The CDR3 region is CASAAWGSTEAFF. The CDR3 DNA reads TGCGCCAGCGCAGCGTGGGGGTCCACTGAAGCTTTCTTT.